A single sample is the source of the 2 T cell receptor beta chains below, sequenced in a study of blood T cell repertoires in COVID-19. TCRdb keeps only in-frame clones here, not all; method: immunoSEQ multiplex PCR. The sample yields 150,000 to 200,000 clones, roughly 91% seen once. Source material: peripheral blood. Receptors originate from a man between 50 and 59 years old who had recovered from COVID-19.

CDR3 nucleotide sequence: TGTGCCAGTCGAGCCCGGGACTTATCCTACGAGCAGTACTTC. Encoded protein: CASRARDLSYEQYF. The rearrangement uses TRBV2 and TRBJ2-7; D might be TRBD2 (6 bases). Between the trimmed V and J ends, which lost 9 bases and 1 base, there was a span of 16 bases. Germline-derived CDR1 and CDR2 are SNHLY and FYNNEI. The CDR3 is 14 amino acids. The whole variable domain, filled in from reference TRBV2 and TRBJ2-7, reads EPEVTQTPSHQVTQMGQEVILRCVPISNHLYFYWYRQILGQKVEFLVSFYNNEISEKSEIFDDQFSVERPDGSNFTLKIRSTKLEDSAMYFCASRARDLSYEQYFGPGTRLTVT.

The gene calls are TRBV15 and TRBJ2-5; maybe TRBD1 (6 bases). The CDR3 is 15 amino acids. V was trimmed by 5 bases and J by 5 bases, leaving 18 bases between them. CDR1 is LNHNV, CDR2 YYDKDF, per germline (reference sequence). The CDR3: CATSGGRGEGETQYF. The CDR3 DNA follows: TGTGCCACCAGCGGGGGCAGGGGTGAGGGGGAGACCCAGTACTTC.